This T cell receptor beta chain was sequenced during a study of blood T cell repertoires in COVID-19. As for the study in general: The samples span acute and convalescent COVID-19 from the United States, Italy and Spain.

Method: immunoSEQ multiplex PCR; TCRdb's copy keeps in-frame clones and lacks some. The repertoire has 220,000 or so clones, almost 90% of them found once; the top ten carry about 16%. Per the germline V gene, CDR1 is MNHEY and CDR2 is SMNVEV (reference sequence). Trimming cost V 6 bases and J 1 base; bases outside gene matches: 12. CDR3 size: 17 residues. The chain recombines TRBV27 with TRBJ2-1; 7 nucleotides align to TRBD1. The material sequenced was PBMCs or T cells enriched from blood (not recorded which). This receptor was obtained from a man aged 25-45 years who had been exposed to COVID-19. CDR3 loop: CASSTQQTGKSYNEQFF. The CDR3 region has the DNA TGTGCCAGCAGCACACAACAGACAGGGAAATCCTACAATGAGCAGTTCTTC.